The 8 T cell receptor beta chains listed next were all sequenced from one sample in a study of T cells in Graves' hyperthyroidism and ophthalmopathy. What was amplified from RNA transcripts were TCR beta CDR3 regions. The HTBI primer set drove a first-round RT-PCR of the TCR CDR3. TCRdb reanalysed the multiplex PCR reads using MiXCR and keeps one entry per CDR3 protein. The sample gives roughly 400,000 distinct CDR3 sequences, about 14% of which show up once; 28% is in the top ten. Sequenced: blood. Receptor source: a man between 45 and 60 years old with Graves' ophthalmopathy.

This clonotype was seen repeatedly, ten times or more. The chain is built from TRBV24-1 and TRBJ2-5; D is uncertain. The CDR3 has 14 residues. V lost 9 bases to trimming and J lost 5 bases, with 18 bases between them. Germline loops: CDR1 KGHDR, CDR2 SFDVKD. CDR3 sequence reads: CATSGPSLLETQYF. The CDR3 DNA is TGTGCCACCTCCGGTCCTTCCTTGTTGGAGACCCAGTACTTC.

This clonotype has ten or more counts. The chain uses TRBV5-1 and TRBJ2-7, with D unclear. Trimming cost V 4 bases and J 3 bases, with 20 bases left between them. In germline, CDR1 is SGHRS, CDR2 YFSETQ. The CDR3 totals 16 residues. The CDR3 loop reads CASSKRPGQTVYEQYF. The CDR3 DNA reads as TGCGCCAGCAGCAAAAGACCGGGTCAGACGGTCTACGAGCAGTACTTC.

The sample holds a few counts of this clonotype. V usage is TRBV20-1 and J usage is TRBJ2-1; D is ambiguous. Trimming removed 1 base from V and 9 bases from J, with 10 bases in between. From germline, CDR1 is DFQATT and CDR2 SNEGSKA (reference sequence). The CDR3 extends over 12 amino acids. CDR3 sequence: CSARVTAGEQFF. The CDR3 bases are TGCAGTGCTAGAGTAACAGCAGGTGAGCAGTTCTTC.

This clonotype was found many times. The chain has TRBV27 and TRBJ2-7; 11 nucleotides align to TRBD2. J lost 7 bases, V lost 0 bases, and 5 bases had no gene match. CDR1 is MNHEY, CDR2 SMNVEV, per germline (reference sequence). The CDR3 length is 15 residues. CDR3 protein: CASSLSLAGVREQYF. Written as DNA, the CDR3 is TGTGCCAGCAGTTTATCACTAGCGGGAGTAAGAGAGCAGTACTTC.

There are many counts of this clonotype. This sequence joins TRBV12-3 or TRBV12-4 and TRBJ2-7, with 9 bases fitting TRBD1. CDR3 length equals 14 residues. Trimming removed 6 bases from V and 4 bases from J; junction bases left unmatched: 7. The CDR3 nucleotides are TGTGCCAGCAGCCGAACAGGGGGCCGGTACGAGCAGTACTTC. It specifies CASSRTGGRYEQYF.

This clonotype was counted only a few times. Here the CDR3 DNA reads TGTGCCAGCAGCGTTCTAGGGGCTGGGGCCAACGTCCTGACTTTC. It yields the protein CASSVLGAGANVLTF. The V and J genes are TRBV9 and TRBJ2-6, with D possibly matching TRBD1 (5 bases). This CDR3 comprises 15 residues. Germline V gene sequence: CDR1 SGDLS, CDR2 YYNGEE. V lost 2 bases to trimming and J lost 2 bases, with 8 bases between them.

This clonotype was detected many times. The rearrangement uses TRBV11-3 and TRBJ2-1; TRBD2 aligns across 14 bases. Trimming at V came to 4 bases and at J to 7 bases, leaving 6 bases not matched to a gene. The CDR3 length is 16 residues. Germline V gene data show CDR1 as SGHNT and CDR2 as YENEEA. The CDR3 nucleotides read TGTGCCAGCAGCTCTACCGGGACTAGCGGGAGAAATGAGCAGTTCTTC. Protein product: CASSSTGTSGRNEQFF.

This clonotype was found many times. The chain recombines TRBV29-1 with TRBJ2-7; unclear D gene. Looked up from germline, CDR1 is SQVTM and CDR2 is ANQGSEA. V gave up 5 bases and J gave up 0 bases, with 11 bases separating them. The CDR3 spans 13 residues. CDR3 in amino acids: CSVLLPNSYEQYF. CDR3 DNA: TGCAGCGTTTTGTTACCGAACTCCTACGAGCAGTACTTC.